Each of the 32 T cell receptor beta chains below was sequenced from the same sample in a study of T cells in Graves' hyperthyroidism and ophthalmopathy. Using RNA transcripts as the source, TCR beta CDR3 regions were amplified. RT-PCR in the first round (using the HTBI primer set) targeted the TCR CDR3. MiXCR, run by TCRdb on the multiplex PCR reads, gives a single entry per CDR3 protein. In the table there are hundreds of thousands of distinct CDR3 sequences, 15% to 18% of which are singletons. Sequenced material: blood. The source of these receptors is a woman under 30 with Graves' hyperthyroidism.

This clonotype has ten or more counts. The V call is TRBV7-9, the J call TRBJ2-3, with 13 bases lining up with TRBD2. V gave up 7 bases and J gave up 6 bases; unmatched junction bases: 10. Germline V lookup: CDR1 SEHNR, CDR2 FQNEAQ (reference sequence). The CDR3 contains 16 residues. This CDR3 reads CASIARTSGGWDTQYF. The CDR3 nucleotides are TGTGCCAGCATCGCTAGGACTAGCGGGGGCTGGGATACGCAGTATTTT.

The CDR3 nucleotides are TGCAGCCTAACGGACAGGAAGACTGTGGAGACCCAGTACTTC. This codes for CSLTDRKTVETQYF. This chain uses TRBV29-1 with TRBJ2-5; 7 nucleotides agree with TRBD1. The CDR3 sequence is 14 residues long. V lost 8 bases to trimming and J lost 5 bases; unmatched junction nucleotides: 14. Per germline, CDR1 SQVTM and CDR2 ANQGSEA.

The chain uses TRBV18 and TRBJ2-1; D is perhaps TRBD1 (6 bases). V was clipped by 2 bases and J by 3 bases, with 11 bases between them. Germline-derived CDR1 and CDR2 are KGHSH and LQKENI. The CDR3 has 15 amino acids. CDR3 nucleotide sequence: TGTGCCAGCTCACCAACAGGGAGTCTCTACAATGAGCAGTTCTTC. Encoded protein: CASSPTGSLYNEQFF.

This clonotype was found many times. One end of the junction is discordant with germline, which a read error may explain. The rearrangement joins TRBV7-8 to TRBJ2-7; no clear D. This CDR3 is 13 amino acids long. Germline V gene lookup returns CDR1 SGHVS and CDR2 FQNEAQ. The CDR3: CASSLESYYEQYF. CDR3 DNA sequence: TGTGCCAGCAGCTTAGAGAGTTACTACGAGCAATACTTC.

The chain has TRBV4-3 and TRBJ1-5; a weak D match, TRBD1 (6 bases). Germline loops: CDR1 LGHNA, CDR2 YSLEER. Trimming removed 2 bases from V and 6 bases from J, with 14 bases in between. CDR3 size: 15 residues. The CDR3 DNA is TGCGCCAGCAGCCAAATACAGGGTTTAGGTCAGCCCCAGCATTTT. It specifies CASSQIQGLGQPQHF.

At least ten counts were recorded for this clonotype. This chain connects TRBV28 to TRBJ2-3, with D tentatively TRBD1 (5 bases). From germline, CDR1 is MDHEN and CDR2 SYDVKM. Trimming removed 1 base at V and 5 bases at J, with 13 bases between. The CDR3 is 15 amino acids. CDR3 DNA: TGTGCCAGCAGTTTATCGCAGGGTTGGGAAGATACGCAGTATTTT. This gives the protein CASSLSQGWEDTQYF.

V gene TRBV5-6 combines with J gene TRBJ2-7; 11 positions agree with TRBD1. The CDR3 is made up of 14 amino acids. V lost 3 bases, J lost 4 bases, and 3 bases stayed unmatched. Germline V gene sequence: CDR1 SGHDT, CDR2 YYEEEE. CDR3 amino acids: CASSWGQGVYEQYF. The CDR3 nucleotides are TGTGCCAGCAGCTGGGGACAGGGGGTGTACGAGCAGTACTTC.

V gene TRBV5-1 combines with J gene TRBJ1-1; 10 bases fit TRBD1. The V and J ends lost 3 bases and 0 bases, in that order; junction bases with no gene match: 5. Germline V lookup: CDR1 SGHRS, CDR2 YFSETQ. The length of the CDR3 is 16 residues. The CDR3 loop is CASSSGTGVMNTEAFF. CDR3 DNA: TGCGCCAGCAGCTCAGGGACAGGGGTGATGAACACTGAAGCTTTCTTT.

The CDR3 reads CASINQGADYGYTF. The CDR3 nucleotides read TGTGCCAGCATCAATCAGGGGGCTGACTATGGCTACACCTTC. This chain uses TRBV6-1 with TRBJ1-2; TRBD1 matches at 8 bases. This CDR3 spans 14 amino acids. The germline V gene encodes CDR1 MNHNS and CDR2 SASEGT. V trimming: 7 bases; J trimming: 3 bases; junction bases outside the gene matches: 7.

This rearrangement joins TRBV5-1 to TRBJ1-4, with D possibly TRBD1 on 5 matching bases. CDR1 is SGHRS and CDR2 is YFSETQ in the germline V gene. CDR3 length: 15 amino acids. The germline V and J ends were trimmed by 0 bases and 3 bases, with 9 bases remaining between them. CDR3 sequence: CASSLAGTPNEKLFF. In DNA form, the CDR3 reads TGCGCCAGCAGCTTGGCGGGGACCCCTAATGAAAAACTGTTTTTT.

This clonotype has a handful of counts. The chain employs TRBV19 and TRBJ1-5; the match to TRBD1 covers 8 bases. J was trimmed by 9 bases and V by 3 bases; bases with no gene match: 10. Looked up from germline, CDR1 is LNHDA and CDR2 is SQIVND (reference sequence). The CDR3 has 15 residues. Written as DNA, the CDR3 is TGTGCCAGTAGTATTGACAGGGGTAGTAGGCTGCCCCAGCATTTT. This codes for CASSIDRGSRLPQHF.

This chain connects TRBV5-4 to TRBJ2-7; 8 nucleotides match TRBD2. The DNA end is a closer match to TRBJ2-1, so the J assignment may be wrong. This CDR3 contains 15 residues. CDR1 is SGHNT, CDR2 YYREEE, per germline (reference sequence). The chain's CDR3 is CASSLSGRFVYEQFF. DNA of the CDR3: TGTGCCAGCAGCCTGAGCGGGAGATTTGTCTACGAGCAGTTCTTC.

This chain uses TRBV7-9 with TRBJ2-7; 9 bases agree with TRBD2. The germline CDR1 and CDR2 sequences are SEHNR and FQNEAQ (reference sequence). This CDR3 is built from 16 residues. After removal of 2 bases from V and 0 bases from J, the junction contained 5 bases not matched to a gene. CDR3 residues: CASSLFSGGSSYEQYF. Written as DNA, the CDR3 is TGTGCCAGCAGCTTATTTAGCGGGGGCAGCTCCTACGAGCAGTACTTC.

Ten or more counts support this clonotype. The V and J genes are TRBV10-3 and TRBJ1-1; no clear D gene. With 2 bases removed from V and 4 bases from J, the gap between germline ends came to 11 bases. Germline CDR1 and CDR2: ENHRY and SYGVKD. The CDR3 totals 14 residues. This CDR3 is CAISELPVGTEAFF. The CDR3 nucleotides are TGTGCCATCAGTGAGCTGCCGGTGGGCACTGAAGCTTTCTTT.

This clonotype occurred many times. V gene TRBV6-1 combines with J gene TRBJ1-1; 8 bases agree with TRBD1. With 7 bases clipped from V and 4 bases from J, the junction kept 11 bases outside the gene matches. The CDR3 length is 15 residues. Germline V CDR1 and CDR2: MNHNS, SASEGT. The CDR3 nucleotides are TGTGCCAGCAAGATTGACAGGGGATGGAGCACTGAAGCTTTCTTT. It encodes CASKIDRGWSTEAFF.

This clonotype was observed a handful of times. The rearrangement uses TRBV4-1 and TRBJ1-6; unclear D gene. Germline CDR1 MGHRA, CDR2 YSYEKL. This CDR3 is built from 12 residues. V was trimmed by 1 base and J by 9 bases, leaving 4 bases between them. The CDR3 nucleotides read TGCGCCAGCAGCCAAGGGGGTTCACCCCTCCACTTT. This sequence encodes CASSQGGSPLHF.

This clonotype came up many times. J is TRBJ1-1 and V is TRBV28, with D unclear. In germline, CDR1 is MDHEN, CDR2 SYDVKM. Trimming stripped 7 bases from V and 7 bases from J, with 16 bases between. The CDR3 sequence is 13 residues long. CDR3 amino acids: CASITSRGREAFF. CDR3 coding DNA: TGTGCCAGCATCACTAGCCGAGGGCGTGAAGCTTTCTTT.

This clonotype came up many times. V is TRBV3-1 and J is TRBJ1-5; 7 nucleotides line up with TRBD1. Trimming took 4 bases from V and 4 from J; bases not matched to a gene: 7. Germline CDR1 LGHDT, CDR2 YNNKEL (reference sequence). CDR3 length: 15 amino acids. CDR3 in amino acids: CASSPNRGWNQPQHF. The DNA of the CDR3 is TGTGCCAGCAGCCCGAACAGGGGTTGGAATCAGCCCCAGCATTTT.

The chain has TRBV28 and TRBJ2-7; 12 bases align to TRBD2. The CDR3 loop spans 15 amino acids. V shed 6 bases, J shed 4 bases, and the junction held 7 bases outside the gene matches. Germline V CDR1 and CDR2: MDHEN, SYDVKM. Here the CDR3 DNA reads TGTGCCAGCAGCCCAACTAGCGGGGGGCGATACGAGCAGTACTTC. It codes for CASSPTSGGRYEQYF.

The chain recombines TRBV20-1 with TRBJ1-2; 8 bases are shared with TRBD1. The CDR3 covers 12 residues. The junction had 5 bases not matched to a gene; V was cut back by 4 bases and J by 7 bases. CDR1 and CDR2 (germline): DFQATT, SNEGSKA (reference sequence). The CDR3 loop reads CSAMDRVTGYTF. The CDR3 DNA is TGCAGTGCTATGGACAGGGTAACTGGCTACACCTTC.

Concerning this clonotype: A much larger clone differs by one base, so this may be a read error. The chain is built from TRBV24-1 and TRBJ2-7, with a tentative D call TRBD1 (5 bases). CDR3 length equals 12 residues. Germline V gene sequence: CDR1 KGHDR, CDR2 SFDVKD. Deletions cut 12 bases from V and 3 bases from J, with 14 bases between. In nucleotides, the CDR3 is TGTGCCGCCACACTTAGGGGCTACGAGCAGTACTTC. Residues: CAATLRGYEQYF.

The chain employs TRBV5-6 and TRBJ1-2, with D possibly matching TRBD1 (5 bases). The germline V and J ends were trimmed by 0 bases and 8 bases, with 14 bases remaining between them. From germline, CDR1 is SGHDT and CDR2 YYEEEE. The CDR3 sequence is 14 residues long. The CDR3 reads CASSLGQLKGGYTF. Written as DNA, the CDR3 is TGTGCCAGCAGCTTGGGACAGCTAAAGGGGGGCTACACCTTC.

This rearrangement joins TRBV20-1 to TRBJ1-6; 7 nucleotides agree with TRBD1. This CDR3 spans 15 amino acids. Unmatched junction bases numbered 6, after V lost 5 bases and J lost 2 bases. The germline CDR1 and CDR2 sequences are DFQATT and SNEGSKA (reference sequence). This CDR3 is CSASEGAPYNSPLHF. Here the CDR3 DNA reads TGCAGTGCTTCCGAGGGGGCCCCCTATAATTCACCCCTCCACTTT.

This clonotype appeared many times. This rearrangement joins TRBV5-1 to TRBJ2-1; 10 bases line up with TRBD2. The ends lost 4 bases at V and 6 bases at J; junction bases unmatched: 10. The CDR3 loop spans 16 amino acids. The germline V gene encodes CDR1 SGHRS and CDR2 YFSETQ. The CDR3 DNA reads TGCGCCAGCAGCCCCGGGGGAAGCGGGGGGGCCAATGAGCAGTTCTTC. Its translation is CASSPGGSGGANEQFF.

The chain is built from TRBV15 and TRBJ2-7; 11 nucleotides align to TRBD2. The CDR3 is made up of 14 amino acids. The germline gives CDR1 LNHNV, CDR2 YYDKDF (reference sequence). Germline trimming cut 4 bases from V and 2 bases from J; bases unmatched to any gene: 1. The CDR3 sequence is CATSISGGAYEQYF. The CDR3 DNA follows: TGTGCCACCAGCATTAGCGGGGGGGCCTACGAGCAGTACTTC.

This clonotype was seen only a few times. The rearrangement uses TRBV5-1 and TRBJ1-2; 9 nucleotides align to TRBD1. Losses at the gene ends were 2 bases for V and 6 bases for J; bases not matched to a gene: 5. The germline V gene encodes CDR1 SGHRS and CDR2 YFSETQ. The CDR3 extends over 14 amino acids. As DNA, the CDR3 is TGCGCCAGCAGCTTCGTTGGACAGGGGAATGGCTACACCTTC. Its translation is CASSFVGQGNGYTF. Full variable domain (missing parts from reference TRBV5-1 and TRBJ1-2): KAGVTQTPRYLIKTRGQQVTLSCSPISGHRSVSWYQQTPGQGLQFLFEYFSETQRNKGNFPGRFSGRQFSNSRSEMNVSTLELGDSALYLCASSFVGQGNGYTFGSGTRLTVV.

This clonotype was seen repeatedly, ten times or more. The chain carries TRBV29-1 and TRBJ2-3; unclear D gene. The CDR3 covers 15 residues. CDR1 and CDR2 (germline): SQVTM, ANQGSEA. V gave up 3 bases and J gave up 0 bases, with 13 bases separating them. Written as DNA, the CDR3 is TGCAGCGTTGACCCCGCTAGGCTGAGCACAGATACGCAGTATTTT. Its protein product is CSVDPARLSTDTQYF.

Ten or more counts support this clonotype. Here the CDR3 reads CASSLGRRAEGGEQYF. DNA for the CDR3: TGTGCCAGCAGCTTAGGAAGGCGGGCCGAAGGGGGCGAGCAGTACTTC. The chain employs TRBV7-2 and TRBJ2-7; maybe TRBD1 (6 bases). Germline V gene lookup returns CDR1 SGHTA and CDR2 FQGNSA. The V and J ends lost 1 base and 6 bases respectively, with 19 bases between them. The CDR3 is 16 residues long.

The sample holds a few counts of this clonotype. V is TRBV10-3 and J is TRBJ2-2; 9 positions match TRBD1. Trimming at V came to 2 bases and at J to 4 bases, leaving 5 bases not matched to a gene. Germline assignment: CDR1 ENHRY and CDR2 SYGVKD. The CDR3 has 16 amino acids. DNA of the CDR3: TGTGCCATCAGTGAGCCCTGGGACAGGGCCACCGGGGAGCTGTTTTTT. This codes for CAISEPWDRATGELFF.

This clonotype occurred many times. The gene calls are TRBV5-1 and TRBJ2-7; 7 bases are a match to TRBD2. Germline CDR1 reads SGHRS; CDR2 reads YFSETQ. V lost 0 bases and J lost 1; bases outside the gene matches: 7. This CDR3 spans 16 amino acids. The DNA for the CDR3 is TGCGCCAGCAGCTTGGATGAACTAGCGTATTCCTACGAGCAGTACTTC. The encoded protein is CASSLDELAYSYEQYF.

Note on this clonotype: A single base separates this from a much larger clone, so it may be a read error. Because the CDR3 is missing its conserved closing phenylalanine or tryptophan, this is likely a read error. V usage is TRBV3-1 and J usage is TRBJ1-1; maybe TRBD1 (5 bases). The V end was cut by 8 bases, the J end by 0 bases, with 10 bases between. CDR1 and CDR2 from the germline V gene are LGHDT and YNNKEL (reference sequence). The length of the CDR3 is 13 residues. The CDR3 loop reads CASAGTVNTEAFL. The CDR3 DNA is TGTGCCAGCGCCGGGACGGTGAACACTGAAGCTTTCCTT.

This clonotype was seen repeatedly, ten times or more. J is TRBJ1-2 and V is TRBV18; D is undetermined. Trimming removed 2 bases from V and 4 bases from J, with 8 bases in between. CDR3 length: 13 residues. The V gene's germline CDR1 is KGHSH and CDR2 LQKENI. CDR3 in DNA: TGTGCCAGCTCACCAACGGTTGGCTATGGCTACACCTTC. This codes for CASSPTVGYGYTF.